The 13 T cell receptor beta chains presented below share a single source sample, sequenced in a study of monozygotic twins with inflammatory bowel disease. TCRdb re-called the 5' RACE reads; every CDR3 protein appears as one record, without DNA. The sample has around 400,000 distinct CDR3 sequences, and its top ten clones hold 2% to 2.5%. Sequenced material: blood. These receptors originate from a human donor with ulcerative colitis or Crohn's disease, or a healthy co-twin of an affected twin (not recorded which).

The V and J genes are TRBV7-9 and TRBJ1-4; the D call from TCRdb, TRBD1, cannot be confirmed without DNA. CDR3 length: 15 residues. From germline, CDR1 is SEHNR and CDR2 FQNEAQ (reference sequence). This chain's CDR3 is CASSATGGYNEKLFF.

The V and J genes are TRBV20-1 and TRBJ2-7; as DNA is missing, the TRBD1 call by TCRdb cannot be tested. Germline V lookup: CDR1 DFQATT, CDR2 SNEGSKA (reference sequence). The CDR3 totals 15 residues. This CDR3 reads CSARGRTGDTYEQYF.

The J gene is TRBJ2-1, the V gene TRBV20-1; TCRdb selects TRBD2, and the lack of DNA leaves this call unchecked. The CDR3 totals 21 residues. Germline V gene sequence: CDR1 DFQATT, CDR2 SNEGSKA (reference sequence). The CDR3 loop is CSARRENSPLGRSGIVDEQFF.

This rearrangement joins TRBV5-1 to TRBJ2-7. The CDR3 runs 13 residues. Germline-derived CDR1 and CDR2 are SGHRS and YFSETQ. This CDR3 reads CASSLAEGGQWDF.

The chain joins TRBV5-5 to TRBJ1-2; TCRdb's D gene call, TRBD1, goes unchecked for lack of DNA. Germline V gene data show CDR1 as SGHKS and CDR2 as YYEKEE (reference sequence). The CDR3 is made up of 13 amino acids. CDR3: CASLPGQNYGYTF.

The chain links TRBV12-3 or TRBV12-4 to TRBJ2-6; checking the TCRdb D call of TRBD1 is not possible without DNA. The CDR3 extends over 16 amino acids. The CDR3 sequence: CASSRGTGSGANVLTF.

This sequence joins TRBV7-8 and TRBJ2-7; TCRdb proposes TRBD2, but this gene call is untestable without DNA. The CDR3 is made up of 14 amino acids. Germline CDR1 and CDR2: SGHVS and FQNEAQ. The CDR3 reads CASSLEKRGYEQYF.

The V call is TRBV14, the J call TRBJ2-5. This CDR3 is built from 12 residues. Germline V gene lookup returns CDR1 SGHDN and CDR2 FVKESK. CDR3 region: CASSQDRKTQYF.

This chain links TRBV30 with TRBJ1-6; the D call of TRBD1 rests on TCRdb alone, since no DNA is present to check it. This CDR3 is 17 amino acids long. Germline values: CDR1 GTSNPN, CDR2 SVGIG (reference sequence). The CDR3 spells CAYTPGGTGTYNSPLHF.

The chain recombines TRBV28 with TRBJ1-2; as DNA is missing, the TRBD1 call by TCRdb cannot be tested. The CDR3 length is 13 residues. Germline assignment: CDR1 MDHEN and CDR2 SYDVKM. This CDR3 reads CASSLRTGNGYTF.

CDR3 residues: CASSLSVRLAGGTYEQYF. The chain couples TRBV27 to TRBJ2-7; the TCRdb call, TRBD2, lacks DNA for checking. The CDR3 runs to 18 residues. Looked up from germline, CDR1 is MNHEY and CDR2 is SMNVEV (reference sequence).

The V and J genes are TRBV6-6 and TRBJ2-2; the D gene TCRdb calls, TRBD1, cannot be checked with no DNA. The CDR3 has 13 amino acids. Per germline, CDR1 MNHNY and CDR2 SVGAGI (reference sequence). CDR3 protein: CASMGGLTGELFF.

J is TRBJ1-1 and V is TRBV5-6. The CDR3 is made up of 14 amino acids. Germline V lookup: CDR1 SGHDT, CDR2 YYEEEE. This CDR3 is CASSLEHWNTEAFF.